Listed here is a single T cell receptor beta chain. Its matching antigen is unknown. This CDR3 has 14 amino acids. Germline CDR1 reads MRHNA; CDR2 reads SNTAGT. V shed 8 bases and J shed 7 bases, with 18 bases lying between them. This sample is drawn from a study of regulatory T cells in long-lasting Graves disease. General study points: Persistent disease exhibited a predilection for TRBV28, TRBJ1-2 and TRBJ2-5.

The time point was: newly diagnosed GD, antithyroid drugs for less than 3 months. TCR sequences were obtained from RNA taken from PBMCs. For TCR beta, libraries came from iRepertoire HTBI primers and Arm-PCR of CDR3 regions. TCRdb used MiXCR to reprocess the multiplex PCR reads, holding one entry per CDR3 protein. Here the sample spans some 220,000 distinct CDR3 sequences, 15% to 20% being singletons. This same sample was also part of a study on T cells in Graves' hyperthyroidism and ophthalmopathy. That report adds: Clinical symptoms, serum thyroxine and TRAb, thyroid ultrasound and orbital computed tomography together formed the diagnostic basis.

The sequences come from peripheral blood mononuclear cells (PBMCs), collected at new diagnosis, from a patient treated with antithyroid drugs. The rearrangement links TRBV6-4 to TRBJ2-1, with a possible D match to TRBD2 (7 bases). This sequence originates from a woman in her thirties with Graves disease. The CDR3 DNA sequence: TGTGCCAGCTCTCCTGGGGAGGGGGGGAATGAGCAGTTCTTC. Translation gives CASSPGEGGNEQFF.